These T cell receptor beta chains were read from a single sample in a study of cytomegalovirus exposure and HLA in healthy donors. Sequencing used immunoSEQ multiplex PCR; TCRdb keeps in-frame clones, though not all of them. The data contain about 170,000 clones, just under 90% of them singletons. The source material was PBMCs. The source of these receptors is a man aged 18 to 30 in good health and CMV-seropositive. Both conserved end residues are part of each CDR3. The D gene is left open where the match is weak. The size field is filled for only some rows; it gives once, few, many or a size class.

CDR3aa | CDR3nt | j_gene | d_gene | v_gene | abundance
CASSLSGGAGFRSDTQYF | TGTGCCAGCAGCTTGTCAGGGGGCGCCGGGTTTCGATCAGATACGCAGTATTTT | TRBJ2-3 | TRBD1 | TRBV5-6 | -
CASSLFEGSYGYTF | TGTGCCAGCAGCTTATTTGAGGGCTCCTATGGCTACACCTTC | TRBJ1-2 | - | TRBV11-2 | -
CASSSGLAGVETQYF | TGTGCCAGCAGCTCCGGACTAGCGGGAGTGGAGACCCAGTACTTC | TRBJ2-5 | TRBD2 | TRBV7-6 | once
CSLKEDTEAFF | TGCAGCCTAAAAGAGGACACTGAAGCTTTCTTT | TRBJ1-1 | - | TRBV20-1 | -
CASSEERDITGELFF | TGTGCCAGCAGTGAGGAGCGGGACATCACCGGGGAGCTGTTTTTT | TRBJ2-2 | - | TRBV25-1 | -
CASSLRGTGGQNEQFF | TGTGCCAGCAGTTTAAGGGGGACAGGGGGCCAGAATGAGCAGTTCTTC | TRBJ2-1 | TRBD1 | TRBV27 | -
CASSFGRGRSYEQYF | TGTGCCAGCAGCTTCGGGAGGGGTCGATCCTACGAGCAGTACTTC | TRBJ2-7 | TRBD2 | TRBV14 | -
CASSLEGARNTEAFF | TGTGCCAGCAGCTTGGAGGGGGCACGGAACACTGAAGCTTTCTTT | TRBJ1-1 | TRBD1 | TRBV5-5 | -
CASSLVGVRQFF | TGTGCCAGCAGCTTGGTCGGGGTGAGGCAGTTCTTC | TRBJ2-1 | - | TRBV5-6 | -
CASTRKSAFYQETQYF | TGTGCCAGCACCCGAAAAAGCGCCTTCTACCAAGAGACCCAGTACTTC | TRBJ2-5 | - | TRBV11-2 | once
CASGRAGSTDTQYF | TGTGCCAGCGGGAGGGCGGGAAGCACAGATACGCAGTATTTT | TRBJ2-3 | TRBD2 | TRBV7-6 | once
CASSQGGRGPAGELFF | TGCGCCAGCAGCCAAGGGGGCAGGGGGCCGGCCGGGGAGCTGTTTTTT | TRBJ2-2 | TRBD1 | TRBV4-1 | few
CASSPRGREYSSGANVLTF | TGTGCCAGCAGCCCCAGAGGAAGAGAATATAGCTCTGGGGCCAACGTCCTGACTTTC | TRBJ2-6 | - | TRBV27 | -
CATSRAYLGGPNTEAFF | TGTGCCACCAGCAGAGCCTACCTAGGGGGCCCGAACACTGAAGCTTTCTTT | TRBJ1-1 | TRBD1 | TRBV15 | -
CASSQTSGSLGGELFF | TGCGCCAGCAGCCAAACTAGCGGGAGTCTCGGCGGGGAGCTGTTTTTT | TRBJ2-2 | TRBD2 | TRBV4-1 | -
CASSDGTGQETQYF | TGTGCCAGCAGTGATGGGACAGGGCAAGAGACCCAGTACTTC | TRBJ2-5 | TRBD1 | TRBV2 | -
CASSFDRVGGYTF | TGTGCCAGCAGCTTTGACAGGGTGGGAGGCTACACCTTC | TRBJ1-2 | TRBD1 | TRBV5-6 | -
CASRSLQGRGTEAFF | TGTGCCAGCAGGTCATTACAGGGTAGGGGCACTGAAGCTTTCTTT | TRBJ1-1 | - | TRBV2 | -
CASSMARGGGRQPQHF | TGTGCCAGTAGTATGGCCCGGGGGGGCGGGCGACAGCCCCAGCATTTT | TRBJ1-5 | - | TRBV19 | -
CASSFLAVEETQYF | TGTGCCAGCAGCTTCTTAGCGGTAGAAGAGACCCAGTACTTC | TRBJ2-5 | - | TRBV5-4 | -
CASSLSLAGTDTQYF | TGTGCCAGCAGCTTAAGTCTAGCGGGCACAGATACGCAGTATTTT | TRBJ2-3 | TRBD2 | TRBV11-1 | -
CASSFTLDRAVSNQPQHF | TGTGCCAGCAGTTTCACCTTGGACAGGGCGGTTAGCAATCAGCCCCAGCATTTT | TRBJ1-5 | TRBD1 | TRBV28 | -
CASSFGRQGRVQYF | TGTGCCAGCAGTTTTGGGAGACAGGGAAGGGTGCAGTACTTC | TRBJ2-7 | TRBD1 | TRBV28 | -
CASSLGWGQGFSNEQFF | TGTGCCAGCAGCTTAGGATGGGGGCAGGGGTTTTCCAATGAGCAGTTCTTC | TRBJ2-1 | - | TRBV7-9 | -